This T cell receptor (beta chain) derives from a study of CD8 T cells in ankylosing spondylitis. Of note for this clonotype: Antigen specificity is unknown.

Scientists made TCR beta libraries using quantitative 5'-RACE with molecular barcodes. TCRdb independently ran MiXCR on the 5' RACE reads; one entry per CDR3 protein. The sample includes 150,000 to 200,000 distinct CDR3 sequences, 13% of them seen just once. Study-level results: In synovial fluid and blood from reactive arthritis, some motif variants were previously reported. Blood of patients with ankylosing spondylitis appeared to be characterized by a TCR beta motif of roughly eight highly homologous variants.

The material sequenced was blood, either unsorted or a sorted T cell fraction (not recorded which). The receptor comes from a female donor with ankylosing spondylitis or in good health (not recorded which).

The CDR3 nucleotides are TGTGCCAGCAGTCCGGGACTAGCGGGAGTTTATCTCAAGGCCAAATCCTACGAGCAGTACTTC. Its protein is CASSPGLAGVYLKAKSYEQYF. J is TRBJ2-7 and V is TRBV28, with 14 bases aligning to TRBD2. The germline V gene has CDR1 MDHEN and CDR2 SYDVKM. J lost 1 base, V lost 5 bases, and 19 bases had no gene match. The CDR3 contains 21 residues.